This T cell receptor beta chain was identified during a study of blood T cell repertoires in COVID-19. Study background: The United States, Italy and Spain were the sources of the acute and convalescent COVID-19 samples. From T cells, B-cell-depleted T cells, or PBMCs came the material, which was cDNA or gDNA.

Repertoires were generated with immunoSEQ multiplex PCR, while TCRdb's copy carries only in-frame clones and drops some. The sample contains roughly 41,000 clones, 90% of which appear only once. This CDR3 region has 15 residues. Germline V CDR1 and CDR2: LGHDT, YNNKEL (reference sequence). After removal of 4 bases from V and 5 bases from J, the junction contained 7 bases not matched to a gene. The sequencing sample was made of peripheral blood. The genes are TRBV3-1 (or the pseudogene TRBV3-2) and TRBJ2-1, with TRBD1 identical over 8 bases. The TCR was taken from a man aged 55-75 years with active or convalescent COVID-19. Here the CDR3 DNA reads TGTGCCAGCAGCCCCAGGGGGCGAGGTCACAATGAGCAGTTCTTC. Translation: CASSPRGRGHNEQFF.